The present TCR beta chain was sequenced within a study of cytomegalovirus exposure and HLA in healthy donors. This clone has a single count. A junction end diverges from the germline sequence, so it may reflect a read error. Both 60 Vbeta primers and 13 Jbeta primers went into the PCR. Using immunoSEQ multiplex PCR, the repertoire was profiled, and TCRdb retains in-frame clones only, with some absent. The sample lists tens of thousands of clones, 80% to 90% occurring once. This sequence originates from a woman aged 25 to 45 in good health and CMV-seropositive. The sequenced material came from PBMCs.

The CDR3 DNA reads TGCAGTGCGAGACAGGGTCGGCTGAACTTC. This codes for CSARQGRLNF. The J gene is TRBJ1-2, the V gene TRBV20-1; TRBD1 agrees at 7 bases. CDR3 size: 10 residues. Germline CDR1 reads DFQATT; CDR2 reads SNEGSKA (reference sequence).